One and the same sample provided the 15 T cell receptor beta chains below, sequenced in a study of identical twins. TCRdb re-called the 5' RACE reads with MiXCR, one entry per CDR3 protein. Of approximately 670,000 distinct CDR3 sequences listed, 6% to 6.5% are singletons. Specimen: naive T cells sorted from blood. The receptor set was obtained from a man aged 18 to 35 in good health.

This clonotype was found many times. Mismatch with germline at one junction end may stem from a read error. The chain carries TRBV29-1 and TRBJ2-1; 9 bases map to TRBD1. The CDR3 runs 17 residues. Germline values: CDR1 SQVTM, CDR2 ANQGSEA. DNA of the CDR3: TGCAGCGTTCAAGAGGCGGACAGGGGCCGTTTGGGCAATGAGCAGTTCTTC. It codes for CSVQEADRGRLGNEQFF.

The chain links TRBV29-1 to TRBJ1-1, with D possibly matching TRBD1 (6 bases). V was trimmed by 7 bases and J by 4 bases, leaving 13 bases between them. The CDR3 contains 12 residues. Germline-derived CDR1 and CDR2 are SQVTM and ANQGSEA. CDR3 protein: CSALQGVTEAFF. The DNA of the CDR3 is TGCAGCGCCTTACAGGGTGTCACTGAAGCTTTCTTT.

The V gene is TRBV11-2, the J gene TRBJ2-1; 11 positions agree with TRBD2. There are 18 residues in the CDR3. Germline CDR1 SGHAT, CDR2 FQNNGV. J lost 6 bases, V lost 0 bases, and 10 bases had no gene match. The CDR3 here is CASSLDHIAGGGGNEQFF. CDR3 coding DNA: TGTGCCAGCAGCTTAGATCATATAGCGGGAGGGGGGGGCAATGAGCAGTTCTTC.

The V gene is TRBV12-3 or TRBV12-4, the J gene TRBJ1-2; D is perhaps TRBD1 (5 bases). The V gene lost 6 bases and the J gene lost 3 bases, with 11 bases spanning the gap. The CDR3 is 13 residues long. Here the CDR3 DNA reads TGTGCCAGCAGAAGGGGCGAAGACTATGGCTACACCTTC. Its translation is CASRRGEDYGYTF.

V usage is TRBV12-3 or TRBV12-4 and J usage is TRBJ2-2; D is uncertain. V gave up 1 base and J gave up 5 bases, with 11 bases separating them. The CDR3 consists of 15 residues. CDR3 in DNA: TGTGCCAGCAGTTTAGGTGGTCAGCCGACCGGGGAGCTGTTTTTT. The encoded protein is CASSLGGQPTGELFF.

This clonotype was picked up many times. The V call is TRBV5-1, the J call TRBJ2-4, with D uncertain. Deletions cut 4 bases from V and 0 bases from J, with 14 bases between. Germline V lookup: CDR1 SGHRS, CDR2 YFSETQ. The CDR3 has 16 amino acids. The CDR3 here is CASSPSVGLAKNIQYF. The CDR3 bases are TGCGCCAGCAGCCCCAGTGTGGGCCTAGCCAAAAACATTCAGTACTTC.

The CDR3 region has the DNA TGTGCCAGCAGAACCGGGACAGGGGGCGGTACGCAGTATTTT. It specifies CASRTGTGGGTQYF. The V call is TRBV5-4, the J call TRBJ2-3; 12 nucleotides match TRBD1. V shed 5 bases and J 8 bases; nucleotides not matched to a gene: 6. The CDR3 is made up of 14 amino acids. The germline V gene has CDR1 SGHNT and CDR2 YYREEE (reference sequence).

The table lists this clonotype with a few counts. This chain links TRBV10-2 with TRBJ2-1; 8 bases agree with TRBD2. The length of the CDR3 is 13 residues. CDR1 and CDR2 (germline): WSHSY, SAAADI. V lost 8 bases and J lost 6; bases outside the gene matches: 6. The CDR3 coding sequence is TGCGCCAGCGTAAAAGGACTAGCCAATGAGCAGTTCTTC. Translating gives CASVKGLANEQFF.

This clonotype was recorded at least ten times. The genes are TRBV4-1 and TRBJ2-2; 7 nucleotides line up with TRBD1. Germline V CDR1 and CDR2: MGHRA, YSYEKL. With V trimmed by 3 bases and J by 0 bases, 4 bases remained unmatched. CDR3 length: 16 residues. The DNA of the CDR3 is TGCGCCAGCAGCCACCGACAGGGCCCGAACACCGGGGAGCTGTTTTTT. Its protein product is CASSHRQGPNTGELFF.

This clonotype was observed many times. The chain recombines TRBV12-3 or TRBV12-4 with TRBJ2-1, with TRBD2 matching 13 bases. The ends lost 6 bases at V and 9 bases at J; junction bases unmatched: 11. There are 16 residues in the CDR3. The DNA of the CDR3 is TGTGCCAGCAGCCACATCCCGGGACTAGCGGGATTTGAGCAGTTCTTC. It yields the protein CASSHIPGLAGFEQFF.

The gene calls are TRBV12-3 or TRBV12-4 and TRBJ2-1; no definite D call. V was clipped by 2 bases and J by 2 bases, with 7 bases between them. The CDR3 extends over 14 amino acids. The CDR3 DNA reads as TGTGCCAGCAGTTTAATGAGTCCCTACAATGAGCAGTTCTTC. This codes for CASSLMSPYNEQFF.

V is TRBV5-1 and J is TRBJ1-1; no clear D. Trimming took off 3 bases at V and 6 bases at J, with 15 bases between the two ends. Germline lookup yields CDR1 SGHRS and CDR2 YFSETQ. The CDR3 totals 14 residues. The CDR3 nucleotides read TGCGCCAGCAGCTGGGCTTCCGGGAGGCCTGAAGCTTTCTTT. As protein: CASSWASGRPEAFF.

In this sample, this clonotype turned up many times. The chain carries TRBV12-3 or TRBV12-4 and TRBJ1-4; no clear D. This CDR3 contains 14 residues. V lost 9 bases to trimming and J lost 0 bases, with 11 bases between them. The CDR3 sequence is CASRGEATNEKLFF. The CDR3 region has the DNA TGTGCCAGTCGGGGAGAGGCAACTAATGAAAAACTGTTTTTT.

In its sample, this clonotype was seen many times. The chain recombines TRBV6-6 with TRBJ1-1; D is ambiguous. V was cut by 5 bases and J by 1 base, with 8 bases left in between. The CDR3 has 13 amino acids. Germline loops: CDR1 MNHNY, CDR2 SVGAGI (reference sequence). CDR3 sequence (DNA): TGTGCCAGCAGTAAGGATCGGAACACTGAAGCTTTCTTT. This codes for CASSKDRNTEAFF.

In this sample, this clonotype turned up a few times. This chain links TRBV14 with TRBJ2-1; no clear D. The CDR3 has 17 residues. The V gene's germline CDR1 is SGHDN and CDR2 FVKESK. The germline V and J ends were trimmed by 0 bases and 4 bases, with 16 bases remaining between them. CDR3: CASSQEESGGPYNEQFF. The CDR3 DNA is TGTGCCAGCAGCCAAGAAGAAAGTGGCGGTCCTTACAATGAGCAGTTCTTC.